The 20 T cell receptor beta chains given below trace back to one sample, sequenced in a study of blood T cell repertoires in COVID-19. The method was immunoSEQ multiplex PCR; TCRdb's version includes in-frame clones alone and lacks a portion of them. This table holds more than 150,000 clones, about 85% found once. Material: peripheral blood. The origin of the receptors is a man in his 70s with active or convalescent COVID-19.

The chain combines TRBV27 with TRBJ2-1; D unresolved. Germline CDR1 and CDR2: MNHEY and SMNVEV (reference sequence). CDR3 length: 16 amino acids. Trimming cost V 2 bases and J 8 bases, with 19 bases left between them. The DNA for the CDR3 is TGTGCCAGCAGTTTAGGCAGGCCACCAGGTATCGATGAGCAGTTCTTC. Amino acids: CASSLGRPPGIDEQFF.

This chain connects TRBV4-3 to TRBJ1-6; TRBD1 aligns across 9 bases. Germline V CDR1 and CDR2: LGHNA, YSLEER. The CDR3 spans 18 residues. V dropped 0 bases and J dropped 9; count of bases not matched to a gene: 12. CDR3 sequence (DNA): TGCGCCAGCAGCCAAGACCCGTCGTTCGGGACAGGGTTTTCACCCCTCCACTTT. Translated: CASSQDPSFGTGFSPLHF.

The chain links TRBV29-1 to TRBJ1-2; D ambiguous. This CDR3 spans 12 amino acids. Per the germline V gene, CDR1 is SQVTM and CDR2 is ANQGSEA. The ends were cut back, 4 bases at V and 4 bases at J, with 10 bases in the middle. The CDR3 DNA reads as TGCAGCGTTGCTAGTCTGGCCTATGGCTACACCTTC. It translates to CSVASLAYGYTF.

CDR3 sequence reads: CASSRGQGPQETQYF. CDR3 bases: TGTGCCAGTAGTCGAGGACAGGGACCCCAAGAGACCCAGTACTTC. The chain has TRBV19 and TRBJ2-5, with 8 bases identical to TRBD1. The CDR3 runs to 15 residues. Germline CDR1 reads LNHDA; CDR2 reads SQIVND (reference sequence). V lost 5 bases, J lost 1 base, and 6 bases stayed unmatched.

V usage is TRBV18 and J usage is TRBJ2-1, with TRBD1 matching 9 bases. With 2 bases clipped from V and 0 bases from J, the junction kept 11 bases outside the gene matches. Germline V lookup: CDR1 KGHSH, CDR2 LQKENI. The CDR3 consists of 19 residues. For the CDR3, the DNA is TGTGCCAGCTCACCAGGATCCGGGACAGGGAGTAGCTCCTACAATGAGCAGTTCTTC. It translates to CASSPGSGTGSSSYNEQFF. The whole variable domain, filled in from reference TRBV18 and TRBJ2-1, reads NAGVMQNPRHLVRRRGQEARLRCSPMKGHSHVYWYRQLPEEGLKFMVYLQKENIIDESGMPKERFSAEFPKEGPSILRIQQVVRGDSAAYFCASSPGSGTGSSSYNEQFFGPGTRLTVL.

J is TRBJ2-1 and V is TRBV7-2; TRBD2 matches 8 bases. CDR3 length: 15 residues. V dropped 3 bases and J dropped 9; count of bases not matched to a gene: 10. Germline lookup yields CDR1 SGHTA and CDR2 FQGNSA. CDR3: CASSFLGPAGGEQFF. The CDR3 DNA follows: TGTGCCAGCAGCTTTCTGGGACCGGCGGGAGGTGAGCAGTTCTTC.

The chain has TRBV6-6 and TRBJ1-5, with D possibly being TRBD1 (5 bases). V dropped 4 bases and J dropped 0 bases, with 13 bases sitting between them. CDR3 length equals 16 residues. CDR1 is MNHNY and CDR2 is SVGAGI in the germline V gene (reference sequence). CDR3 residues: CASSSPGRDSNQPQHF. The CDR3, as DNA: TGTGCCAGCAGTTCCCCGGGCAGGGATAGCAATCAGCCCCAGCATTTT.

V and J are TRBV7-2 and TRBJ2-5; possible D gene TRBD1, 6 bases. The germline CDR1 and CDR2 sequences are SGHTA and FQGNSA. Deletions cut 4 bases from V and 5 bases from J, with 17 bases between. The CDR3 extends over 15 amino acids. The DNA for the CDR3 is TGTGCCAGCAGCTCCAGACAGGTCGGGTTGGAGACCCAGTACTTC. This gives the protein CASSSRQVGLETQYF.

This rearrangement joins TRBV20-1 to TRBJ1-5, with TRBD1 matching over 7 bases. Trimming at V came to 3 bases and at J to 4 bases, leaving 9 bases not matched to a gene. The CDR3 covers 15 residues. Germline V gives CDR1 DFQATT, CDR2 SNEGSKA (reference sequence). CDR3 in DNA: TGCAGTGCTAGTCCGAGTACAGGGGAGAATCAGCCCCAGCATTTT. Translation: CSASPSTGENQPQHF.

This rearrangement joins TRBV10-1 to TRBJ2-1; TRBD2 agrees at 8 bases. The CDR3 totals 17 residues. Germline CDR1 and CDR2: WNHNN and SYGVQD (reference sequence). V lost 6 bases, J lost 4 bases, and 14 bases stayed unmatched. CDR3 nucleotide sequence: TGCGCCAGCAGGCCACCTAGCGGGCAGGGTAGGTACAATGAGCAGTTCTTC. Its protein product is CASRPPSGQGRYNEQFF.

The chain has TRBV5-1 and TRBJ2-1, with TRBD1 matching over 11 bases. J lost 9 bases, V lost 2 bases, and 7 bases had no gene match. The CDR3 contains 15 residues. Germline V lookup: CDR1 SGHRS, CDR2 YFSETQ. In nucleotides, the CDR3 is TGCGCCAGCAGCTTACCGGGACAGGGGGACGGTGAGCAGTTCTTC. Protein sequence: CASSLPGQGDGEQFF.

In this sample, this clone turned up a few times. The chain has TRBV21-1 and TRBJ1-2; the table's D call TRBD1 went unverified against the DNA. TRBV21-1 is described as a pseudogene. The CDR3 has 15 amino acids. CDR3 sequence (DNA): TGTGCCAGCAGGGACGGGACAGGGCCTTACTATGGCTACACCTTC. Amino acids: CASRDGTGPYYGYTF.

CDR3 sequence reads: CASSYPGLPYNEQFF. The CDR3 nucleotides read TGTGCCAGCAGTTACCCGGGACTACCCTACAATGAGCAGTTCTTC. The V gene is TRBV6-5, the J gene TRBJ2-1, with 7 bases identical to TRBD2. The V gene end was trimmed by 2 bases and the J gene end by 2 bases; junction bases not matched to a gene: 3. Germline-derived CDR1 and CDR2 are MNHEY and SVGAGI. The CDR3 is 15 amino acids.

CDR3 amino acids: CASSFQGGGFNNSPLHF. The CDR3 region has the DNA TGTGCCAGCAGTTTCCAGGGAGGAGGGTTTAATAATTCACCCCTCCACTTT. The rearrangement uses TRBV27 and TRBJ1-6; tentatively, D is TRBD1 (5 bases). The germline V and J ends were trimmed by 3 bases and 5 bases, with 17 bases remaining between them. The germline gives CDR1 MNHEY, CDR2 SMNVEV (reference sequence). The CDR3 length is 17 residues.

The gene calls are TRBV20-1 and TRBJ1-4, with 8 bases identical to TRBD1. This CDR3 is built from 14 residues. J was trimmed by 3 bases and V by 3 bases; bases with no gene match: 3. Germline CDR1 DFQATT, CDR2 SNEGSKA (reference sequence). As DNA, the CDR3 is TGCAGTGCTAGTCAGGGGGCCGCTAATGAAAAACTGTTTTTT. This translates into CSASQGAANEKLFF.

DNA for the CDR3: TGTGCCTGGAGTGCTACAGGGGCCGAGCAGTTCTTC. Protein sequence: CAWSATGAEQFF. This chain uses TRBV30 with TRBJ2-1; 7 nucleotides line up with TRBD1. V lost 1 base, J lost 10 bases, and 4 bases stayed unmatched. The V gene's germline CDR1 is GTSNPN and CDR2 SVGIG (reference sequence). The CDR3 is 12 residues long. Drawing the rest from reference TRBV30 and TRBJ2-1, the complete variable domain is SQTIHQWPATLVQPVGSPLSLECTVEGTSNPNLYWYRQAAGRGLQLLFYSVGIGQISSEVPQNLSASRPQDRQFILSSKKLLLSDSGFYLCAWSATGAEQFFGPGTRLTVL.

The CDR3 DNA reads as TGTGCCACCAGCAGAGATCAGGGGATCGGCACCGGGGAGCTGTTTTTT. Translated, it gives CATSRDQGIGTGELFF. V gene TRBV15 combines with J gene TRBJ2-2, with D tentatively TRBD1 (6 bases). The V end lost 0 bases, the J end lost 4 bases, and 12 bases lay between the germline ends. The CDR3 has 16 amino acids. Germline V lookup: CDR1 LNHNV, CDR2 YYDKDF (reference sequence).

The rearrangement uses TRBV9 and TRBJ1-6; tentative D call: TRBD1 (6 bases). With 3 bases removed from V and 5 bases from J, the gap between germline ends came to 15 bases. Germline-derived CDR1 and CDR2 are SGDLS and YYNGEE. This CDR3 has 16 amino acids. CDR3 amino acids: CASSALGTPNNSPLHF. The CDR3 DNA reads as TGTGCCAGCAGCGCACTCGGGACACCTAATAATTCACCCCTCCACTTT.

This clone appeared a single time. This chain uses TRBV27 with TRBJ2-3, with 12 positions matching TRBD2. CDR1 is MNHEY, CDR2 SMNVEV, per germline (reference sequence). This CDR3 contains 16 residues. The V and J ends lost 5 bases and 6 bases, in that order; junction bases with no gene match: 9. The CDR3 sequence is CASSPLTSGGLDTQYF. DNA for the CDR3: TGTGCCAGCAGTCCACTGACTAGCGGGGGCTTGGATACGCAGTATTTT.

About this clone itself: This sample includes further DNA sequences coding for the same CDR3. This chain links TRBV5-4 with TRBJ1-3, with 8 bases aligning to TRBD1. This CDR3 is built from 14 residues. Trimming took 5 bases from V and 2 from J; bases not matched to a gene: 3. From germline, CDR1 is SGHNT and CDR2 YYREEE (reference sequence). In nucleotides, the CDR3 is TGTGCCAGCAGTTTACAGGGGGCTGGAAACACCATATATTTT. This translates into CASSLQGAGNTIYF.